The 6 T cell receptor beta chains given below trace back to one sample, sequenced in a study of T cells in Graves' hyperthyroidism and ophthalmopathy (dated by TCRdb to between 2017 and 2020). Preparation of the library involved multiplex PCR. TCRdb lists the instrument as Illumina HiSeq 2000. The TCR beta CDR3 regions were amplified from RNA transcripts. A first-round RT-PCR of the TCR CDR3 used the HTBI primer set with the Qiagen OneStep RT-PCR kit. TCRdb's own reprocessing of the public reads used fastp at Q25 and MiXCR and kept productive beta chains. Each record represents a unique CDR3 protein, reported with the most common genes and DNA among its rows. For this sample there are over 650,000 distinct CDR3 sequences; roughly 15% appear just once. The ten largest clonotypes hold around 7.7% of the sample. Material for sequencing was blood. These receptors were obtained from a man between 18 and 35 years old with Graves' hyperthyroidism.

This clonotype was seen many times. V is TRBV3-1 and J is TRBJ1-1, with a tentative D call TRBD1 (5 bases). V dropped 4 bases and J dropped 0 bases, with 9 bases sitting between them. Germline V gene data show CDR1 as LGHDT and CDR2 as YNNKEL (reference sequence). This CDR3 region has 14 residues. Here the CDR3 reads CASSRGDMNTEAFF. DNA of the CDR3: TGTGCCAGCAGCCGGGGGGATATGAACACTGAAGCTTTCTTT.

Only a few counts were recorded for this clonotype. V and J are TRBV3-1 and TRBJ1-2; D is ambiguous. V lost 4 bases and J lost 1, with 13 bases in between. Germline loops: CDR1 LGHDT, CDR2 YNNKEL (reference sequence). CDR3 length: 15 amino acids. DNA for the CDR3: TGTGCCAGCAGCCCTTCGGGCAGAAGTAACTATGGCTACACCTTC. It codes for CASSPSGRSNYGYTF.

Only a few counts were recorded for this clonotype. CDR3 in amino acids: CASSSDREFDIGYGYTF. In DNA, the CDR3 is TGTGCCAGCTCATCCGACAGGGAGTTCGACATAGGCTATGGCTACACCTTC. The V call is TRBV18, the J call TRBJ1-2; the match to TRBD1 covers 7 bases. CDR3 size: 17 residues. With 5 bases clipped from V and 4 bases from J, the junction kept 16 bases outside the gene matches. Germline CDR1 is KGHSH and CDR2 is LQKENI.

The rearrangement links TRBV27 to TRBJ2-7, with TRBD2 matching over 9 bases. The V and J ends lost 6 bases and 5 bases, in that order; junction bases with no gene match: 5. This CDR3 has 13 amino acids. Per the germline V gene, CDR1 is MNHEY and CDR2 is SMNVEV (reference sequence). CDR3 sequence: CASRELAGNEQYF. CDR3 nucleotides: TGTGCCAGCAGGGAGCTAGCGGGAAACGAGCAGTACTTC.

This clonotype came up a few times. This chain joins TRBV12-5 and TRBJ1-1; unclear D gene. Germline V gene data show CDR1 as LGHNT and CDR2 as FRNRAP. The CDR3 has 11 residues. V was pared by 4 bases and J by 7 bases, with 7 bases between. The CDR3 protein is CASGSLDEAFF. CDR3 DNA: TGTGCTAGTGGTTCCCTGGATGAAGCTTTCTTT.

This clonotype was found many times. The J gene is TRBJ2-5, the V gene TRBV29-1, with 8 bases identical to TRBD2. Germline-derived CDR1 and CDR2 are SQVTM and ANQGSEA. The ends lost 4 bases at V and 1 base at J; junction bases unmatched: 8. The CDR3 totals 15 residues. The CDR3 DNA sequence: TGCAGCGTTGTTCGTACGGGAGGGGCCCAAGAGACCCAGTACTTC. It encodes CSVVRTGGAQETQYF.